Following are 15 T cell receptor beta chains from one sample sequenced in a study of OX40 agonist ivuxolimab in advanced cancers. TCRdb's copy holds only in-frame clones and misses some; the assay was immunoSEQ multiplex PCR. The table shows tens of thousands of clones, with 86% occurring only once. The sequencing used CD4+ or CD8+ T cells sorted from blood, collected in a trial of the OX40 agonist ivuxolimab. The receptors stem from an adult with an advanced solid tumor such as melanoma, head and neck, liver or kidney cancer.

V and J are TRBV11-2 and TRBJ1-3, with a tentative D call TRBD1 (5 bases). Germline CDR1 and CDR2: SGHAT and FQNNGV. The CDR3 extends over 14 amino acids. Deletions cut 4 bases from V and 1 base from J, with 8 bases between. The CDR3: CASSSGPSGNTIYF. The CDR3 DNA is TGTGCCAGCAGCTCAGGGCCGTCTGGAAACACCATATATTTT.

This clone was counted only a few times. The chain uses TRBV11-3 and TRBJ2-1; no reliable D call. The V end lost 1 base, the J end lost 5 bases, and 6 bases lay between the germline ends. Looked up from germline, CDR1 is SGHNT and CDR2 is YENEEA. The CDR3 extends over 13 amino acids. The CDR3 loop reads CASSLVSNNEQFF. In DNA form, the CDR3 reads TGTGCCAGCAGCTTAGTCAGCAACAATGAGCAGTTCTTC.

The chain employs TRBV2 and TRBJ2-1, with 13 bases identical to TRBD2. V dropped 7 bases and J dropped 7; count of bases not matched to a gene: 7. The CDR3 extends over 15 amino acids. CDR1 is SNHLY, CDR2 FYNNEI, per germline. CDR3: CASKPGLAGRNEQFF. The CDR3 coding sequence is TGTGCCAGCAAACCGGGACTAGCGGGAAGGAATGAGCAGTTCTTC.

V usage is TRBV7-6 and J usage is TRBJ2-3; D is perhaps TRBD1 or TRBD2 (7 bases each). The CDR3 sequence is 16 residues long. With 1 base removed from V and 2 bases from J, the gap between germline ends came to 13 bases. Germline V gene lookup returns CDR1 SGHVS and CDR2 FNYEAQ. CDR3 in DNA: TGTGCCAGCAGCTTAGAAGCAGGGGGGGCCACAGATACGCAGTATTTT. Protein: CASSLEAGGATDTQYF.

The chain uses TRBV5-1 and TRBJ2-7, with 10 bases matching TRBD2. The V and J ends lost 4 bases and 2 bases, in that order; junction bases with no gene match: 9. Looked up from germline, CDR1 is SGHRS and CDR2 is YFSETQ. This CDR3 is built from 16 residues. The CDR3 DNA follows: TGCGCCAGCAGCGCAACTGGACTAGCGGCAGCCTACGAGCAGTACTTC. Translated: CASSATGLAAAYEQYF.

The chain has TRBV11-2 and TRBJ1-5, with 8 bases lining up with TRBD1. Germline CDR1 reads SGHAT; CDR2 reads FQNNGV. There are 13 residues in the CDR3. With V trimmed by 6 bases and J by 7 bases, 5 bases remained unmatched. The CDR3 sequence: CASSRQGLQPQHF. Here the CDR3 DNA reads TGTGCCAGCAGTCGACAGGGGTTACAGCCCCAGCATTTT.

CDR3 loop: CAISLGGTTSTDTQYF. CDR3 nucleotide sequence: TGTGCCATCAGCCTAGGAGGAACTACTAGCACAGATACGCAGTATTTT. J is TRBJ2-3 and V is TRBV10-3; D possibly corresponds to TRBD2 (5 bases). The germline CDR1 and CDR2 sequences are ENHRY and SYGVKD. This CDR3 is built from 16 residues. V was pared by 6 bases and J by 0 bases, with 16 bases between.

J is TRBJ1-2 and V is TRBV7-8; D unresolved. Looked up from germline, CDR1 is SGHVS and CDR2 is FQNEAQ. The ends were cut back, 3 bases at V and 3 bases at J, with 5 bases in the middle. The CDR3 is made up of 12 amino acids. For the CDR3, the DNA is TGTGCCAGCAGCTTCGGGGACTATGGCTACACCTTC. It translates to CASSFGDYGYTF.

As DNA, the CDR3 is TGTGCCATCAGTGAGTCGGCTAGCCCTAAGGGTGAGCAGTTCTTC. The encoded protein is CAISESASPKGEQFF. The chain employs TRBV10-3 and TRBJ2-1; possible D gene TRBD2, 5 bases. Trimming left V 0 bases short and J 9 bases short, with 15 bases between. Germline CDR1 and CDR2: ENHRY and SYGVKD. CDR3 length: 15 amino acids.

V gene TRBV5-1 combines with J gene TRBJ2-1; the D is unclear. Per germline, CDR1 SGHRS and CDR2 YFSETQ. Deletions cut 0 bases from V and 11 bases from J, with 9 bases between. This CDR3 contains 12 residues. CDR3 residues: CASSLVDAQQFF. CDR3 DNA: TGCGCCAGCAGCTTGGTGGACGCCCAGCAGTTCTTC. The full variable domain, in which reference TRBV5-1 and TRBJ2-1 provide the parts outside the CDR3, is KAGVTQTPRYLIKTRGQQVTLSCSPISGHRSVSWYQQTPGQGLQFLFEYFSETQRNKGNFPGRFSGRQFSNSRSEMNVSTLELGDSALYLCASSLVDAQQFFGPGTRLTVL.

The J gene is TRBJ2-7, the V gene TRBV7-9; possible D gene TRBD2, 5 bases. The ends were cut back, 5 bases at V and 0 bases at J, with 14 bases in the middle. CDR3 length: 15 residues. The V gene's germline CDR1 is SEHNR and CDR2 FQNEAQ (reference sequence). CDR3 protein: CASSMRAVSSYEQYF. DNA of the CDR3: TGTGCCAGCAGCATGCGGGCAGTCAGCTCCTACGAGCAGTACTTC.

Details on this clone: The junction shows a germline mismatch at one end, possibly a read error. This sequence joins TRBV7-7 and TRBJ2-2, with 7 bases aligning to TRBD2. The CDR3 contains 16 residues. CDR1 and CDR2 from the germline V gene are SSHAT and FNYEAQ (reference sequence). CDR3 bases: TGTGCTAGCAGCTCAGCGGGAAATCTTAACACCGGGGAGCTGTTTTTT. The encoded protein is CASSSAGNLNTGELFF. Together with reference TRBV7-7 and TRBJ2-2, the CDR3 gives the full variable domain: GAGVSQSPRYKVTKRGQDVTLRCDPISSHATLYWYQQALGQGPEFLTYFNYEAQPDKSGLPSDRFSAERPEGSISTLTIQRTEQRDSAMYRCASSSAGNLNTGELFFGEGSRLTVL.

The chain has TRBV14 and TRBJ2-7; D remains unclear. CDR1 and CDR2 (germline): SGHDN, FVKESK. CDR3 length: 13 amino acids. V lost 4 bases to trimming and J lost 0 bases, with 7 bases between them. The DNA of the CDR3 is TGTGCCAGCAGCCGAATCGTCTCCTACGAGCAGTACTTC. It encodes CASSRIVSYEQYF.

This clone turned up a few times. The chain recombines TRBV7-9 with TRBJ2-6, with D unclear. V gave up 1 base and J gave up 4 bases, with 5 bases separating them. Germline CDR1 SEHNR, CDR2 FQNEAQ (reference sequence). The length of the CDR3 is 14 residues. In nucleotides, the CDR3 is TGTGCCAGCAGCTTAGGGCCCGGGGCCAACGTCCTGACTTTC. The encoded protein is CASSLGPGANVLTF.

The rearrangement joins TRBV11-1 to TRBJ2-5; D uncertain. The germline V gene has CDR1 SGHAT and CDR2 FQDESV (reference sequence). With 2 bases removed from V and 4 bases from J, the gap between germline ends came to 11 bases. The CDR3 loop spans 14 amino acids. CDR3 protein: CASSLIFLGETQYF. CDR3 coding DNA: TGTGCCAGCAGCTTAATATTCTTGGGAGAGACCCAGTACTTC.